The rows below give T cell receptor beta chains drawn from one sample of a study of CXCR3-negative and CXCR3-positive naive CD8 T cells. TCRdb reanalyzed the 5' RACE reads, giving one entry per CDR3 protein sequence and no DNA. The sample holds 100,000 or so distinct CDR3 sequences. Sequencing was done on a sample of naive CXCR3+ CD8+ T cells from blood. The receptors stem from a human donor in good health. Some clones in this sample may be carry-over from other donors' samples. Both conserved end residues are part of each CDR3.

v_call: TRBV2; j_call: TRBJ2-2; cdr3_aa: CASSNTGELFF
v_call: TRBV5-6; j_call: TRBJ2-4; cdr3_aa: CASSFPDVHMENIQYF
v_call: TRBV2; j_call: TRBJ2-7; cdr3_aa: CASSESLSGGTYEQYF
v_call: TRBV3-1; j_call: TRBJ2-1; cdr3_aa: CASSQSSSGGPYNGQFF
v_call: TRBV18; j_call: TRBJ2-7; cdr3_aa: CASSPTKANYEQYF
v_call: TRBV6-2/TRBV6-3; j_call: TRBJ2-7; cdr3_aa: CASSYSGQRMTYEQYF
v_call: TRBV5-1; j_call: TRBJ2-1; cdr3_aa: CASSFTDRRTRGGFYNEQFF
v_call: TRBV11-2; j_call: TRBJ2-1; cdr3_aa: CASSLMPNPYNEQFF
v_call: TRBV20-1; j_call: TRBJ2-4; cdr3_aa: CSARDWDEAKNIQYF
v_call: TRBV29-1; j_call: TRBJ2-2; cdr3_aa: CSVEDGRRNTGELFF
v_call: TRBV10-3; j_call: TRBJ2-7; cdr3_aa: CAISAENSYEQYF
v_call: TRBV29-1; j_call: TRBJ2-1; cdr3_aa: CSVLGPRGGEQFF
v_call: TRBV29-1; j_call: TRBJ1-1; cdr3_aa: CSVQGGDTEAFF
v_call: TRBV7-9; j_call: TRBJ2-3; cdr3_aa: CASSLLITDTQYF
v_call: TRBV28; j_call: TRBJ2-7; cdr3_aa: CASRTGTASYEQYF
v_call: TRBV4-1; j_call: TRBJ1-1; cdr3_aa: CASSQRWPSNTEAFF
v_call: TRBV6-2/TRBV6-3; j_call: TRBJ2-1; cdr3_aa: CASSPPSSYNEQFF
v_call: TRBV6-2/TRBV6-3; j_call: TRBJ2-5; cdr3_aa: CASINPGGTQETQYF
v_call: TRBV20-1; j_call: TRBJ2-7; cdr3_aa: CSARLVGAGGIYEQYF
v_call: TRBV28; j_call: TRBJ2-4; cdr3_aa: CASRGLTGALRF
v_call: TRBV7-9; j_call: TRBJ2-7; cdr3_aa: CASSLQGDYEQYF
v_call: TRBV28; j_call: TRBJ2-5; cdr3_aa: CASSRRTSETQYF
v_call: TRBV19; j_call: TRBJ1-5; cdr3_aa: CASSIGSFYQPQHF
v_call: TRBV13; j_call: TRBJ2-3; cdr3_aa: CASSLDSYTDTQYF